The 6 T cell receptor beta chains listed next were all sequenced from one sample in a study of early T cells in non-severe SARS-CoV-2 infection. TCRdb ran MiXCR on the 5' RACE reads and lists one entry per CDR3 protein. This sample has some 50,000 distinct CDR3 sequences, with about 9.4% found just once. Material for sequencing was whole blood. These receptors were collected from an adult who was a healthcare worker with PCR-confirmed SARS-CoV-2 infection or an uninfected control (not recorded which).

J is TRBJ1-1 and V is TRBV6-1; weak D call: TRBD1 (6 bases). The CDR3 consists of 14 residues. Germline V gene sequence: CDR1 MNHNS, CDR2 SASEGT. Trimming removed 2 bases at V and 10 bases at J, with 17 bases between. The CDR3 sequence: CASSELGAGDVAFF. DNA for the CDR3: TGTGCCAGCAGTGAACTGGGGGCAGGGGATGTAGCTTTCTTT.

The rearrangement joins TRBV6-6 to TRBJ1-3, with D hard to call. The CDR3 extends over 14 amino acids. V lost 0 bases to trimming and J lost 4 bases, with 7 bases between them. Per the germline V gene, CDR1 is MNHNY and CDR2 is SVGAGI (reference sequence). The CDR3 protein is CASSYSEFGNTIYF. The CDR3 DNA reads as TGTGCCAGCAGTTACTCCGAATTCGGAAACACCATATATTTT.

This clonotype was detected a few times. V gene TRBV20-1 combines with J gene TRBJ2-7; 12 bases are shared with TRBD2. V lost 3 bases and J lost 6; bases outside the gene matches: 15. Germline assignment: CDR1 DFQATT and CDR2 SNEGSKA (reference sequence). This CDR3 has 17 amino acids. The DNA of the CDR3 is TGCAGTGCTAGGACTCTAGCGGGAGGGGCTAAAATCGGCGAGCAGTACTTC. Translating it yields CSARTLAGGAKIGEQYF.

This clonotype has a count of ten or more. The V and J genes are TRBV6-5 and TRBJ1-1, with D unresolved. V lost 4 bases and J 4 bases, leaving 13 bases between the germline ends. Germline V gene lookup returns CDR1 MNHEY and CDR2 SVGAGI. The CDR3 runs 14 residues. The CDR3 nucleotides are TGTGCCAGCAGTTTAGGTAACGTTGGCACTGAAGCTTTCTTT. It specifies CASSLGNVGTEAFF.

In this sample, this clonotype turned up a few times. This chain joins TRBV3-1 and TRBJ1-5, with D uncertain. The V and J ends lost 1 base and 0 bases respectively, with 7 bases between them. The germline gives CDR1 LGHDT, CDR2 YNNKEL (reference sequence). The CDR3 is 15 amino acids. CDR3 residues: CASSQVAGSNQPQHF. CDR3 nucleotides: TGTGCCAGCAGCCAAGTGGCGGGTAGCAATCAGCCCCAGCATTTT.

This clonotype showed up just a few times. V usage is TRBV3-1 and J usage is TRBJ1-2; unclear D gene. Germline-derived CDR1 and CDR2 are LGHDT and YNNKEL (reference sequence). V gave up 4 bases and J gave up 4 bases, with 7 bases separating them. This CDR3 has 12 residues. The DNA of the CDR3 is TGTGCCAGCAGCCCTGGGCCCTATGGCTACACCTTC. It translates to CASSPGPYGYTF. Full variable domain (rest looked up from reference TRBV3-1 and TRBJ1-2): DTAVSQTPKYLVTQMGNDKSIKCEQNLGHDTMYWYKQDSKKFLKIMFSYNNKELIINETVPNRFSPKSPDKAHLNLHINSLELGDSAVYFCASSPGPYGYTFGSGTRLTVV.